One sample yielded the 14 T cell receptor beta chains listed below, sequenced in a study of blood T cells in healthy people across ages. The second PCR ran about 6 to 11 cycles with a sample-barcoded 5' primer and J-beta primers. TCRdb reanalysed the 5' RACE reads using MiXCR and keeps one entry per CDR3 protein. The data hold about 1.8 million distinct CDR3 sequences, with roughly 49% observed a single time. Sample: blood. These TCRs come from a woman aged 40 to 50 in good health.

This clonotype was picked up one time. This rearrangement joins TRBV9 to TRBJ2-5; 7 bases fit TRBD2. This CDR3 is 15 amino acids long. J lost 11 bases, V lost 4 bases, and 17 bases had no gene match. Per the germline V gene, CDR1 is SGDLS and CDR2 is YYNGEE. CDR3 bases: TGTGCCAGCAGCCCCTTAACTAGCGCCTTCAATGAGCAGTACTTC. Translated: CASSPLTSAFNEQYF.

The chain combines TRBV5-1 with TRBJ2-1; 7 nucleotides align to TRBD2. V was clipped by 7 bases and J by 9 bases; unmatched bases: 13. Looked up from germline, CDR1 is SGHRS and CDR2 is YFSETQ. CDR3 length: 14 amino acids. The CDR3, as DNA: TGCGCCAGCGCCGCGGGGGTTGTAGGTTTTGAGCAGTTCTTC. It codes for CASAAGVVGFEQFF.

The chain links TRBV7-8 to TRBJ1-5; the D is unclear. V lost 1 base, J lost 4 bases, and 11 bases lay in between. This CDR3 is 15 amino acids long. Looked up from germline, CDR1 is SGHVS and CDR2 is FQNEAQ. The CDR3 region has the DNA TGTGCCAGCAGCTTAGAAGGGAGGGAGAATCAGCCCCAGCATTTT. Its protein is CASSLEGRENQPQHF.

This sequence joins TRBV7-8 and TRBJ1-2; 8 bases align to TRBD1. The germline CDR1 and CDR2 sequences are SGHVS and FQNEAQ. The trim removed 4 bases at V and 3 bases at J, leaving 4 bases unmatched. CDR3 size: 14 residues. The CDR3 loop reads CASSSTDRDYGYTF. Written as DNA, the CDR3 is TGTGCCAGCAGCTCCACGGACAGGGACTATGGCTACACCTTC.

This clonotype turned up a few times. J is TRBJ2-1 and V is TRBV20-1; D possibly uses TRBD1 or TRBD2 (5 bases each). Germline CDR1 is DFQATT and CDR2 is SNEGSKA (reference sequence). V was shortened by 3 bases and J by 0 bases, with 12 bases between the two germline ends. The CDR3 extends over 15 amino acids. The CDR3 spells CSASWGTSSYNEQFF. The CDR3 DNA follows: TGCAGTGCTAGTTGGGGGACGAGCTCCTACAATGAGCAGTTCTTC.

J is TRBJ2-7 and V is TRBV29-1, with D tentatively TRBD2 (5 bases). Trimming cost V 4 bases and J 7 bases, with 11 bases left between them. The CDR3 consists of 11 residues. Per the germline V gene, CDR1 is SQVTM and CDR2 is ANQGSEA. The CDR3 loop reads CSVVAGYEQYF. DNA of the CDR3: TGCAGCGTTGTCGCGGGCTATGAGCAGTACTTC.

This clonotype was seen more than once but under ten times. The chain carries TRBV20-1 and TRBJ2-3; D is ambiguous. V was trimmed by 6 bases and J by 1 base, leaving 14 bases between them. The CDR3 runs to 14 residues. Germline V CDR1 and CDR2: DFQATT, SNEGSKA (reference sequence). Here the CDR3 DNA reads TGCAGTGCCGACGATGGGCAGGGCACAGATACGCAGTATTTT. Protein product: CSADDGQGTDTQYF.

The CDR3 sequence: CASSISGTGGRPALGEQYF. DNA for the CDR3: TGTGCCAGCAGCATTTCCGGGACAGGGGGAAGACCAGCTTTGGGGGAGCAGTACTTC. The V and J genes are TRBV7-9 and TRBJ2-7; 11 nucleotides match TRBD1. The CDR3 has 19 amino acids. Germline-derived CDR1 and CDR2 are SEHNR and FQNEAQ (reference sequence). V lost 5 bases to trimming and J lost 7 bases; unmatched junction nucleotides: 22.

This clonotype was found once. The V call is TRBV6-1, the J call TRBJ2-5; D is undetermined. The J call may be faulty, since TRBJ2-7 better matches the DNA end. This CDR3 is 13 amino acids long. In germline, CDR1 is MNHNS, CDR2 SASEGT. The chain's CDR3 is CASSEYTPYEQYF. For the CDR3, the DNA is TGTGCCAGCAGTGAGTATACACCCTACGAGCAGTACTTC.

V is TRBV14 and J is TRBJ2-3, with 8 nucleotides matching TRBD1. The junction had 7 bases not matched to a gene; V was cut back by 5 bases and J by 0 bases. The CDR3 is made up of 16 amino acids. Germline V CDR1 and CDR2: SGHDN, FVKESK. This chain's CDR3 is CASSTQGALSTDTQYF. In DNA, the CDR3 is TGTGCCAGCAGCACTCAGGGGGCACTTAGCACAGATACGCAGTATTTT.

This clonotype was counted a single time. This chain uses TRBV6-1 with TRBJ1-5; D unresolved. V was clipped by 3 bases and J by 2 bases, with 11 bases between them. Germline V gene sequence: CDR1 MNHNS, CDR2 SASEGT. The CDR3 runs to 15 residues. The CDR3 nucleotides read TGTGCCAGCAGTGAGTCGACTGATGGCAATCAGCCCCAGCATTTT. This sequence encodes CASSESTDGNQPQHF.

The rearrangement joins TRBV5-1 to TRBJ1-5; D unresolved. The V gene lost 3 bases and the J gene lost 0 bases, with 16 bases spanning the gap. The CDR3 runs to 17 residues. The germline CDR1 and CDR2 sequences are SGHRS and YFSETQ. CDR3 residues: CASSSGPGRDSNQPQHF. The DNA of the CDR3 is TGCGCCAGCAGCTCCGGACCGGGTAGAGATAGCAATCAGCCCCAGCATTTT.

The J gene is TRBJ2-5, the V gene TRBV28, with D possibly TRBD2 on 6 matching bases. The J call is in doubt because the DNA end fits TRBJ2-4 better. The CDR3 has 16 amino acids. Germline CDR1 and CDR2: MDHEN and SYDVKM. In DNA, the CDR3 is TGTGCCAGCAGTCAATCGGGGGATTGGACCAAAAACATTCAGTACTTC. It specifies CASSQSGDWTKNIQYF.

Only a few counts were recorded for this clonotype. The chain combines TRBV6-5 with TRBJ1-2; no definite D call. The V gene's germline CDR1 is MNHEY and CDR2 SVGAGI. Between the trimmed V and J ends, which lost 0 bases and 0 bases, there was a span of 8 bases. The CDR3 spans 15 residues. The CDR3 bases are TGTGCCAGCAGTTACTCCCGGGCACCTAACTATGGCTACACCTTC. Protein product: CASSYSRAPNYGYTF.